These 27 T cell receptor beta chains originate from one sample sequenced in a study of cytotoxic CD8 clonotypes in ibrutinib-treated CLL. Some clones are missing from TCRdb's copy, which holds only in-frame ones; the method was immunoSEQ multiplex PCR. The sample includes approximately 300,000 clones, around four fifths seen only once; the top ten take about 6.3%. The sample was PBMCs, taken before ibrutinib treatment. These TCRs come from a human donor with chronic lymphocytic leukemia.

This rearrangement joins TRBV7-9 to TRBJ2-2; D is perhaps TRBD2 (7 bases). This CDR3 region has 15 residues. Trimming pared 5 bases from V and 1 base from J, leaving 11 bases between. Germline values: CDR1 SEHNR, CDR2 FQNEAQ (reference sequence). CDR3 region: CASSGRGKNTGELFF. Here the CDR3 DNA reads TGTGCCAGCAGCGGGAGGGGGAAGAACACCGGGGAGCTGTTTTTT.

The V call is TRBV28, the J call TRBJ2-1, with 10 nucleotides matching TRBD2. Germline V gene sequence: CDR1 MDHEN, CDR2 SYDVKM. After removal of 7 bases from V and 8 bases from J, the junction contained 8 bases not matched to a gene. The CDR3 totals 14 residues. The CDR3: CASKNLAGVYEQFF. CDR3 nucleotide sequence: TGTGCCAGCAAGAATCTAGCGGGAGTATATGAGCAGTTCTTC. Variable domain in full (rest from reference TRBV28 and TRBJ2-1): DVKVTQSSRYLVKRTGEKVFLECVQDMDHENMFWYRQDPGLGLRLIYFSYDVKMKEKGDIPEGYSVSREKKERFSLILESASTNQTSMYLCASKNLAGVYEQFFGPGTRLTVL.

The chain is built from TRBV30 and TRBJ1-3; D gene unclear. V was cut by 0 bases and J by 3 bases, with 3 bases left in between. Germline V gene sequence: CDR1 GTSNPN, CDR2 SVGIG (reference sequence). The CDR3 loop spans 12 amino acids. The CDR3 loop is CAWSVSGNTIYF. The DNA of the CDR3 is TGTGCCTGGAGTGTTAGTGGAAACACCATATATTTT.

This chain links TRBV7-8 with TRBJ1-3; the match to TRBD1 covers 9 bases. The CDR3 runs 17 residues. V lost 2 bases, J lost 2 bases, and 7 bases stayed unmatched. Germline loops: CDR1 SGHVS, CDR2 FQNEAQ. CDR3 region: CASSLLRRQGAGNTIYF. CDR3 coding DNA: TGTGCCAGCAGCTTATTAAGAAGACAGGGGGCTGGAAACACCATATATTTT.

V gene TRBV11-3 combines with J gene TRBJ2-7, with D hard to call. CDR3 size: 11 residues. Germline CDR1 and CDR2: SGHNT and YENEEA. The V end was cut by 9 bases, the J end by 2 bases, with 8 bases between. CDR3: CASWTAYEQYF. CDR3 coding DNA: TGTGCCAGTTGGACCGCCTACGAGCAGTACTTC.

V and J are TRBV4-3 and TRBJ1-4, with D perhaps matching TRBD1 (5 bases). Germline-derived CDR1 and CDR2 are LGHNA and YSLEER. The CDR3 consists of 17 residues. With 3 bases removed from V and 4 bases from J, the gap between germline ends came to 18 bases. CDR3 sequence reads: CASSQRPPPGLNEKLFF. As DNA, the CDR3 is TGCGCCAGCAGCCAGCGCCCTCCGCCAGGGCTTAATGAAAAACTGTTTTTT.

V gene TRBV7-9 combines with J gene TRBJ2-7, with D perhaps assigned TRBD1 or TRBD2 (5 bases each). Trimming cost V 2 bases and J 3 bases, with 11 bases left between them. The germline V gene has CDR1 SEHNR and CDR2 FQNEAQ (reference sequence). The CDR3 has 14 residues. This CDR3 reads CASSLRDGGYEQYF. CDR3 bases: TGTGCCAGCAGCTTACGGGACGGAGGCTACGAGCAGTACTTC.

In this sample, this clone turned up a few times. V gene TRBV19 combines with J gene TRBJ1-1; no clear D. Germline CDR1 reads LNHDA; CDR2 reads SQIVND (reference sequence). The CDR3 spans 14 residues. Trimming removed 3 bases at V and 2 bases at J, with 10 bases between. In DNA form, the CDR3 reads TGTGCCAGTAGTATCGGGAATACTAACACTGAAGCTTTCTTT. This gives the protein CASSIGNTNTEAFF.

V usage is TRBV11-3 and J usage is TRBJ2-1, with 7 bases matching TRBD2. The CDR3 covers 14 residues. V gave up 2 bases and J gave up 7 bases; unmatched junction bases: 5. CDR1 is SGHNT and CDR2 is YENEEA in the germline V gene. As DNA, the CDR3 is TGTGCCAGCAGCTTAAATAGGGAGGGGAATGAGCAGTTCTTC. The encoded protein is CASSLNREGNEQFF.

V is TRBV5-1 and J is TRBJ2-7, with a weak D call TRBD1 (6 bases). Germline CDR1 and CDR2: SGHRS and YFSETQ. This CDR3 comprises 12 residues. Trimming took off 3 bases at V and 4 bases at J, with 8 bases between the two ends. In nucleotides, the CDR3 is TGCGCCAGCAGCTCACAGGGATACGAGCAGTACTTC. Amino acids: CASSSQGYEQYF.

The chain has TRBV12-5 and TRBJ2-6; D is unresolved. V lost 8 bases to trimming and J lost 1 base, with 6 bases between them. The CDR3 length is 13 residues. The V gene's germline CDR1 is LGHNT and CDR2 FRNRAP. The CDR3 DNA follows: TGTGCTAGTTTGAGTTCTGGGGCCAACGTCCTGACTTTC. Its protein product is CASLSSGANVLTF.

DNA of the CDR3: TGTGCCAGCAGCGCGGACAGGGGGAACACTGAAGCTTTCTTT. This gives the protein CASSADRGNTEAFF. The chain couples TRBV7-2 to TRBJ1-1, with 9 bases matching TRBD1. CDR1 and CDR2 from the germline V gene are SGHTA and FQGNSA. V shed 5 bases, J shed 1 base, and the junction held 2 bases outside the gene matches. The CDR3 totals 14 residues.

The CDR3 DNA sequence: TGTGCCAGCAGTCTTAGTCCAGGGACGGGGTACGAGCAGTACTTC. Its protein is CASSLSPGTGYEQYF. V usage is TRBV7-2 and J usage is TRBJ2-7, with D tentatively TRBD1 or TRBD2 (5 bases each). Trimming cost V 6 bases and J 4 bases, with 19 bases left between them. This CDR3 has 15 amino acids. Looked up from germline, CDR1 is SGHTA and CDR2 is FQGNSA.

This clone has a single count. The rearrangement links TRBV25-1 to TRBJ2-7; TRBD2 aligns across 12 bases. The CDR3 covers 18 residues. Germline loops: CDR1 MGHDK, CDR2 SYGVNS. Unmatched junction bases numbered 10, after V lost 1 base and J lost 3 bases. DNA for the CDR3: TGTGCCAGCAGTGAATCTCTAGCGGGAGGGACCCTAATCTACGAGCAGTACTTC. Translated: CASSESLAGGTLIYEQYF.

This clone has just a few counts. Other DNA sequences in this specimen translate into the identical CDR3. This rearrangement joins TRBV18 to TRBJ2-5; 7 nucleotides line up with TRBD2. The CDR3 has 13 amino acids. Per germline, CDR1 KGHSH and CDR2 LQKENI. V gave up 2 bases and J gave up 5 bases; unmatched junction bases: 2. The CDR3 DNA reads TGTGCCAGCTCACCATTGCGGGAGGAGACCCAGTACTTC. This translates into CASSPLREETQYF.

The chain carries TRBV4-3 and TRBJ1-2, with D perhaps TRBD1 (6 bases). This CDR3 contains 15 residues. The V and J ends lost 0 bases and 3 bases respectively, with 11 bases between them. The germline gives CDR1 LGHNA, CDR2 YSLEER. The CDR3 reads CASSQDSAGDYGYTF. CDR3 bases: TGCGCCAGCAGCCAAGATTCGGCAGGGGACTATGGCTACACCTTC.

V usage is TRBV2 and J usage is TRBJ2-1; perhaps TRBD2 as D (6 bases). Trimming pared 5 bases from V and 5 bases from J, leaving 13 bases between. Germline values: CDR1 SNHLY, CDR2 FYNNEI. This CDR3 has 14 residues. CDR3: CASSRTGLDNEQFF. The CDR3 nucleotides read TGTGCCAGCAGTAGAACGGGACTTGACAATGAGCAGTTCTTC. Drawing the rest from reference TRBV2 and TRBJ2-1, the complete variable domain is EPEVTQTPSHQVTQMGQEVILRCVPISNHLYFYWYRQILGQKVEFLVSFYNNEISEKSEIFDDQFSVERPDGSNFTLKIRSTKLEDSAMYFCASSRTGLDNEQFFGPGTRLTVL.

CDR3: CASSPGRATYEQYF. CDR3 DNA: TGTGCCAGCAGCCCAGGAAGGGCGACCTACGAGCAGTACTTC. The chain combines TRBV7-2 with TRBJ2-7; no firm D call. Trimming removed 5 bases from V and 2 bases from J, with 13 bases in between. CDR3 length: 14 amino acids. CDR1 SGHTA and CDR2 FQGNSA come from the germline V gene.

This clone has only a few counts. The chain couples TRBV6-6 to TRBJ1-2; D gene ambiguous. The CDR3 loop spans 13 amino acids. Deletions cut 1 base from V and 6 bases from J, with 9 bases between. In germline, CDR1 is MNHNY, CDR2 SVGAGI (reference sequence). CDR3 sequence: CASSYLGYDGYTF. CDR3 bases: TGTGCCAGCAGTTACTTGGGTTACGATGGCTACACCTTC.

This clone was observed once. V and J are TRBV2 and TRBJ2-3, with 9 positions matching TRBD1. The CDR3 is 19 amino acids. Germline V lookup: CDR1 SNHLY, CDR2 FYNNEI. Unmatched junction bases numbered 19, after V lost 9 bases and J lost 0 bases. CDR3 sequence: CASLGQGRGVSTSTDTQYF. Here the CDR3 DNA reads TGTGCCAGTCTGGGACAGGGAAGGGGTGTATCCACTAGCACAGATACGCAGTATTTT.

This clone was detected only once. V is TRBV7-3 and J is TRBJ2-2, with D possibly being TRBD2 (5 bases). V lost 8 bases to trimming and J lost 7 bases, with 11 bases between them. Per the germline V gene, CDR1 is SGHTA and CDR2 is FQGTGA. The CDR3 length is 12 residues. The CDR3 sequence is CASLGAGGELFF. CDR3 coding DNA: TGTGCCAGCTTGGGAGCTGGCGGGGAGCTGTTTTTT. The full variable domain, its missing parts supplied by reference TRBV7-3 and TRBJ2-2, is GAGVSQTPSNKVTEKGKYVELRCDPISGHTALYWYRQSLGQGPEFLIYFQGTGAADDSGLPNDRFFAVRPEGSVSTLKIQRTERGDSAVYLCASLGAGGELFFGEGSRLTVL.

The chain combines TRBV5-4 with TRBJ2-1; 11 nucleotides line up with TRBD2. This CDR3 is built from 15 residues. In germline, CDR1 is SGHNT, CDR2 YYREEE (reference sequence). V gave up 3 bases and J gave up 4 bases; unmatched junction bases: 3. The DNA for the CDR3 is TGTGCCAGCAGCTCCACTAGCGGGAGTTACAATGAGCAGTTCTTC. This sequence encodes CASSSTSGSYNEQFF. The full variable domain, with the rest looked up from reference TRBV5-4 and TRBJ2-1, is ETGVTQSPTHLIKTRGQQVTLRCSSQSGHNTVSWYQQALGQGPQFIFQYYREEENGRGNFPPRFSGLQFPNYSSELNVNALELDDSALYLCASSSTSGSYNEQFFGPGTRLTVL.

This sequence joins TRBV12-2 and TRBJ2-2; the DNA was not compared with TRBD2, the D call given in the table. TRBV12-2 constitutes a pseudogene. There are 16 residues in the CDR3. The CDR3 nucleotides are TGTGCAAGTCGCGTAGGTAGCGAAACGAACACCGGGGAGCTGTTTTTT. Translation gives CASRVGSETNTGELFF.

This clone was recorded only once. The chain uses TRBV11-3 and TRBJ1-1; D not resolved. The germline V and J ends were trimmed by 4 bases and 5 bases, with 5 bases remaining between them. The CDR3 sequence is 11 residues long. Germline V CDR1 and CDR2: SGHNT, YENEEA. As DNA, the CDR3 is TGTGCCAGCAGCTCGGGGACTGAAGCTTTCTTT. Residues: CASSSGTEAFF.

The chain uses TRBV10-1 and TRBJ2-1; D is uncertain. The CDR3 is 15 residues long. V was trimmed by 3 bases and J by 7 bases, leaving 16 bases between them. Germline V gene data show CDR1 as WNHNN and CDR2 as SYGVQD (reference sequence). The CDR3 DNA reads TGCGCCAGCAGTGAAAGAGGAGCTCCGAATAATGAGCAGTTCTTC. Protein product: CASSERGAPNNEQFF.

The CDR3 nucleotides are TGTGCCAGCAGTTACTCGGGTTACACCGGGGAGCTGTTTTTT. Amino acids: CASSYSGYTGELFF. The chain joins TRBV6-5 to TRBJ2-2; D ambiguous. V was pared by 0 bases and J by 3 bases, with 5 bases between. Germline loops: CDR1 MNHEY, CDR2 SVGAGI. The CDR3 has 14 amino acids.

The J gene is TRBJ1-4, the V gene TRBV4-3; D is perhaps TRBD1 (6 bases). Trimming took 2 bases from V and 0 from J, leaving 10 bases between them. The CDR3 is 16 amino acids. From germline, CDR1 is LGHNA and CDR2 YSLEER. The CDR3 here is CASSQRKGATNEKLFF. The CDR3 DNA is TGCGCCAGCAGCCAACGGAAGGGGGCAACTAATGAAAAACTGTTTTTT.